A single sample gave rise to the 19 T cell receptor beta chains below, sequenced in a study of T cell responses to AZD1222 COVID-19 vaccine. TCRdb's copy holds only in-frame clones and misses some; the assay was immunoSEQ multiplex PCR. The sample has about 150,000 clones; about nine tenths are singletons. The material was peripheral blood, obtained 28 days after the second AZD1222 dose. These receptors were taken from an adult who received the AZD1222 COVID-19 vaccine.

This clone has just one count. The chain's CDR3 is CASSFRTSGSQPYEQYF. CDR3 DNA sequence: TGTGCCAGTAGTTTCAGGACTAGCGGGAGCCAACCCTACGAGCAGTACTTC. The V and J genes are TRBV19 and TRBJ2-7; the match to TRBD2 covers 13 bases. There are 17 residues in the CDR3. Germline CDR1 and CDR2: LNHDA and SQIVND (reference sequence). With 5 bases clipped from V and 2 bases from J, the junction kept 9 bases outside the gene matches.

As for this clone: An end of the junction does not agree with germline; a read error may underlie this. CDR3 nucleotides: TGTGCCAGCAGCTTGTCGGACAGGGTTAATCCACCCCTCCACTTT. Translating gives CASSLSDRVNPPLHF. The chain links TRBV5-4 to TRBJ1-6, with 8 bases lining up with TRBD1. The CDR3 runs to 15 residues. Germline V gives CDR1 SGHNT, CDR2 YYREEE (reference sequence).

The chain combines TRBV7-2 with TRBJ2-1, with D perhaps assigned TRBD1 or TRBD2 (6 bases each). The CDR3 is made up of 12 amino acids. The V end was cut by 7 bases, the J end by 13 bases, with 17 bases between. The germline V gene has CDR1 SGHTA and CDR2 FQGNSA. The CDR3 loop is CASTQSGGPQFF. In nucleotides, the CDR3 is TGTGCCAGCACCCAAAGTGGGGGGCCACAGTTCTTC.

The gene calls are TRBV12-3 or TRBV12-4 and TRBJ1-2; 8 positions agree with TRBD1. The CDR3 length is 13 residues. Germline trimming cut 6 bases from V and 7 bases from J; bases unmatched to any gene: 7. CDR3 sequence: CASSNDRGGGYTF. Written as DNA, the CDR3 is TGTGCCAGCAGCAACGACAGGGGAGGTGGCTACACCTTC.

V is TRBV6-2 or TRBV6-3 and J is TRBJ2-1, with TRBD2 matching over 10 bases. The CDR3 is 17 residues long. Germline loops: CDR1 MNHEY, CDR2 SVGEGT. V was pared by 5 bases and J by 4 bases, with 11 bases of the junction left unmatched. CDR3 DNA: TGTGCCAGCAGTGCCGTTTGGCTAGCGGGAGTTTACAATGAGCAGTTCTTC. This codes for CASSAVWLAGVYNEQFF.

The chain carries TRBV28 and TRBJ1-4; tentative D call: TRBD1 (5 bases). There are 15 residues in the CDR3. The V end lost 4 bases, the J end lost 5 bases, and 14 bases lay between the germline ends. Germline loops: CDR1 MDHEN, CDR2 SYDVKM. Written as DNA, the CDR3 is TGTGCCAGCAGTTCCCTGAAGGGGACCAATGAAAAACTGTTTTTT. Translation: CASSSLKGTNEKLFF. Full variable domain (rest looked up from reference TRBV28 and TRBJ1-4): DVKVTQSSRYLVKRTGEKVFLECVQDMDHENMFWYRQDPGLGLRLIYFSYDVKMKEKGDIPEGYSVSREKKERFSLILESASTNQTSMYLCASSSLKGTNEKLFFGSGTQLSVL.

CDR3 protein: CASSPRVGNTEAFF. The DNA for the CDR3 is TGCGCCAGCAGCCCCCGTGTGGGGAACACTGAAGCTTTCTTT. The chain uses TRBV5-1 and TRBJ1-1, with D hard to call. CDR1 and CDR2 (germline): SGHRS, YFSETQ. V was trimmed by 4 bases and J by 1 base, leaving 11 bases between them. This CDR3 has 14 residues.

The rearrangement joins TRBV28 to TRBJ2-7, with TRBD1 matching 11 bases. The V gene's germline CDR1 is MDHEN and CDR2 SYDVKM. CDR3 size: 19 residues. Trimming removed 3 bases from V and 7 bases from J; junction bases left unmatched: 20. The CDR3 nucleotides read TGTGCCAGCAGTTTTTTCCCATTGCCCCGGACAGGGGGCGCGGGGGAGCAGTACTTC. Translation: CASSFFPLPRTGGAGEQYF. Together with reference TRBV28 and TRBJ2-7, the CDR3 gives the full variable domain: DVKVTQSSRYLVKRTGEKVFLECVQDMDHENMFWYRQDPGLGLRLIYFSYDVKMKEKGDIPEGYSVSREKKERFSLILESASTNQTSMYLCASSFFPLPRTGGAGEQYFGPGTRLTVT.

This chain joins TRBV2 and TRBJ2-7; 8 bases are shared with TRBD1. The ends lost 6 bases at V and 4 bases at J; junction bases unmatched: 11. CDR3 length: 15 residues. CDR1 is SNHLY and CDR2 is FYNNEI in the germline V gene. As DNA, the CDR3 is TGTGCCAGCAGAGAGCGCCGGGACAGGTTATACGAGCAGTACTTC. Translated, it gives CASRERRDRLYEQYF.

V gene TRBV16 combines with J gene TRBJ2-5; D unresolved. This CDR3 comprises 13 residues. V shed 2 bases and J shed 0 bases, with 4 bases lying between them. CDR1 and CDR2 (germline): KGHSY, FQNENV. The chain's CDR3 is CASSQGYQETQYF. CDR3 in DNA: TGTGCCAGCAGCCAAGGATACCAAGAGACCCAGTACTTC.

The rearrangement joins TRBV15 to TRBJ1-2; the match to TRBD1 covers 7 bases. CDR1 LNHNV and CDR2 YYDKDF come from the germline V gene (reference sequence). V was pared by 0 bases and J by 4 bases, with 8 bases of the junction left unmatched. This CDR3 contains 16 residues. The CDR3 sequence: CATSRDITGAVYGYTF. CDR3 DNA: TGTGCCACCAGCAGAGATATTACAGGGGCGGTCTATGGCTACACCTTC.

This chain joins TRBV7-9 and TRBJ1-2, with D unresolved. CDR1 and CDR2 from the germline V gene are SEHNR and FQNEAQ (reference sequence). Deletions cut 0 bases from V and 5 bases from J, with 13 bases between. The CDR3 is 15 residues long. Written as DNA, the CDR3 is TGTGCCAGCAGCTTAGCCGGCAACCCTGGGTATGGCTACACCTTC. It is translated as CASSLAGNPGYGYTF.

V is TRBV24-1 and J is TRBJ2-5; no firm D call. Germline-derived CDR1 and CDR2 are KGHDR and SFDVKD. CDR3 length: 12 amino acids. V lost 2 bases to trimming and J lost 0 bases, with 0 bases between them. CDR3 region: CATSDYQETQYF. CDR3 DNA: TGTGCCACCAGTGATTACCAAGAGACCCAGTACTTC.

The chain is built from TRBV29-1 and TRBJ2-7; 8 bases are a match to TRBD2. The CDR3 consists of 11 residues. Germline V gene sequence: CDR1 SQVTM, CDR2 ANQGSEA. With V trimmed by 7 bases and J by 2 bases, 1 base remained unmatched. In DNA form, the CDR3 reads TGCAGCGGGCGGGAGGCCTACGAGCAGTACTTC. Translating gives CSGREAYEQYF.

The gene calls are TRBV5-1 and TRBJ2-7; tentatively, D is TRBD1 or TRBD2 (5 bases each). Trimming removed 0 bases at V and 2 bases at J, with 15 bases between. Per germline, CDR1 SGHRS and CDR2 YFSETQ. The CDR3 totals 16 residues. In DNA form, the CDR3 reads TGCGCCAGCAGCTTGGCGACGGGCCGGGGCGCCTACGAGCAGTACTTC. Its protein product is CASSLATGRGAYEQYF.

The rearrangement links TRBV9 to TRBJ2-7; TRBD1 matches at 9 bases. Germline loops: CDR1 SGDLS, CDR2 YYNGEE. This CDR3 has 15 amino acids. The J segment lost 5 bases and the V segment lost 2 bases, leaving 8 bases of the junction unmatched. CDR3 bases: TGTGCCAGCAGCGTTGACCCGGGACAGGGAAACGAGCAGTACTTC. It yields the protein CASSVDPGQGNEQYF.

This rearrangement joins TRBV5-1 to TRBJ1-4; weak D call: TRBD1 (5 bases). The V end was cut by 4 bases, the J end by 0 bases, with 13 bases between. CDR1 is SGHRS and CDR2 is YFSETQ in the germline V gene. CDR3 length: 16 residues. The CDR3 spells CASSPGGLATNEKLFF. Here the CDR3 DNA reads TGCGCCAGCAGCCCCGGGGGTCTTGCAACTAATGAAAAACTGTTTTTT.

V is TRBV9 and J is TRBJ1-2, with 7 bases aligning to TRBD1. The germline gives CDR1 SGDLS, CDR2 YYNGEE. The V and J ends lost 4 bases and 8 bases, in that order; junction bases with no gene match: 17. This CDR3 has 16 residues. DNA for the CDR3: TGTGCCAGCAGCCCACCGGGTCGGAGGGGGCATGGGGGCTACACCTTC. It is translated as CASSPPGRRGHGGYTF.

This clone has just one count. This chain links TRBV6-2 or TRBV6-3 with TRBJ2-1; 14 bases agree with TRBD2. CDR1 is MNHEY, CDR2 SVGEGT, per germline. Trimming took 1 base from V and 6 from J; bases not matched to a gene: 14. The CDR3 loop spans 20 amino acids. The CDR3 region has the DNA TGTGCCAGCAGTTACTTTACGACCTTCGGGACTAGCGGGAGCCCCAATGAGCAGTTCTTC. It is translated as CASSYFTTFGTSGSPNEQFF.